Below, 25 T cell receptor beta chains from the same sample are listed, as sequenced in a study of beta chain features in type 1 diabetes. Reverse transcription of all isolated RNA meant that expressed TCRB transcripts were sequenced. Sequencing was performed with immunoSEQ multiplex PCR; in TCRdb, only in-frame clones are kept and a portion is missing. The profile shows roughly 700,000 clones, 13% of them singletons. Study conclusions and caveats: TCRB CDR3 length was moderately but significantly reduced in all four CD4+ subsets of Type 1 diabetes patients.

The antigens of these receptors remain unknown. Sequencing used naive CD4+ T cells from blood. The receptors here all came from a man younger than 35 with type 1 diabetes.

V is TRBV5-4 and J is TRBJ2-7; no clear D. The CDR3 length is 14 residues. Germline V gene sequence: CDR1 SGHNT, CDR2 YYREEE (reference sequence). With 4 bases removed from V and 5 bases from J, the gap between germline ends came to 16 bases. CDR3 amino acids: CASSQPWTAHEQYF. The CDR3 nucleotides are TGTGCCAGCAGCCAACCTTGGACGGCGCACGAGCAGTACTTC.

The CDR3 coding sequence is TGTGCCAGCAGCCGTACAGGGGCGTCGGGCAATGAGCAGTTCTTC. Translated, it gives CASSRTGASGNEQFF. The J gene is TRBJ2-1, the V gene TRBV7-9, with 7 bases fitting TRBD1. Germline lookup yields CDR1 SEHNR and CDR2 FQNEAQ (reference sequence). This CDR3 has 15 amino acids. Trimming at V came to 5 bases and at J to 6 bases, leaving 10 bases not matched to a gene.

The chain is built from TRBV30 and TRBJ1-5; 7 bases are a match to TRBD1. Germline V gene lookup returns CDR1 GTSNPN and CDR2 SVGIG (reference sequence). V shed 1 base, J shed 7 bases, and the junction held 10 bases outside the gene matches. This CDR3 is built from 15 residues. The CDR3 DNA is TGTGCCTGGAGTGACAGGGGTTGGGTAGGACAGCCCCAGCATTTT. Translated: CAWSDRGWVGQPQHF.

The genes are TRBV2 and TRBJ2-2, with 7 bases aligning to TRBD1. J lost 7 bases, V lost 1 base, and 6 bases had no gene match. This CDR3 is 15 amino acids long. Germline V gives CDR1 SNHLY, CDR2 FYNNEI. The CDR3 here is CASSEDRGFGGELFF. The CDR3 region has the DNA TGTGCCAGCAGTGAAGACAGGGGCTTTGGCGGGGAGCTGTTTTTT.

This clone was seen more than once but under ten times. The rearrangement uses TRBV18 and TRBJ2-7; 7 bases agree with TRBD2. The CDR3 consists of 14 residues. Germline V lookup: CDR1 KGHSH, CDR2 LQKENI. V trimming: 3 bases; J trimming: 7 bases; junction bases outside the gene matches: 9. The CDR3 DNA follows: TGTGCCAGCTCACCGCTAGCGGCGGGTGAGGAGCAGTACTTC. Translated: CASSPLAAGEEQYF.

About this clone itself: The junction departs from the called germline gene at one end, perhaps through a read error. The chain uses TRBV10-3 and TRBJ2-5; TRBD1 is a possible D gene (6 bases). The CDR3 spans 15 residues. The germline V gene encodes CDR1 ENHRY and CDR2 SYGVKD. The CDR3 nucleotides are TGTGCCATCAGATCCCAGGGGAGTACCCAAGAGAGCCAGTACTTC. Protein product: CAIRSQGSTQESQYF.

In this sample, this clone turned up a few times. The sample contains more than one DNA sequence encoding this CDR3. V usage is TRBV2 and J usage is TRBJ2-7; TRBD1 agrees at 7 bases. This CDR3 comprises 14 residues. CDR1 and CDR2 (germline): SNHLY, FYNNEI. V was pared by 6 bases and J by 0 bases, with 5 bases of the junction left unmatched. CDR3 nucleotides: TGTGCCAGCAGGAGGACAGGACTCTCCTACGAGCAGTACTTC. Residues: CASRRTGLSYEQYF.

V is TRBV29-1 and J is TRBJ2-7; 7 bases are a match to TRBD1. The V and J ends lost 6 bases and 3 bases, in that order; junction bases with no gene match: 11. Germline V gene lookup returns CDR1 SQVTM and CDR2 ANQGSEA. The CDR3 has 14 residues. CDR3 nucleotide sequence: TGCAGCGTCGGCGGACAGGCCTTAAACTACGAGCAGTACTTC. Residues: CSVGGQALNYEQYF.

The rearrangement uses TRBV6-5 and TRBJ2-7; D is perhaps TRBD1 (6 bases). Germline V gene sequence: CDR1 MNHEY, CDR2 SVGAGI. The CDR3 extends over 16 amino acids. The V and J ends lost 0 bases and 2 bases respectively, with 14 bases between them. CDR3 sequence reads: CASSYSQGGEAYEQYF. The CDR3 DNA sequence: TGTGCCAGCAGTTACTCCCAAGGGGGTGAGGCCTACGAGCAGTACTTC.

In its sample, this clone was seen a few times. The V call is TRBV29-1, the J call TRBJ1-1; D gene uncertain. The CDR3 extends over 12 amino acids. The germline V and J ends were trimmed by 6 bases and 4 bases, with 12 bases remaining between them. Per the germline V gene, CDR1 is SQVTM and CDR2 is ANQGSEA. CDR3 sequence (DNA): TGCAGCGTACGTAAGTCGGGCACTGAAGCTTTCTTT. Translation: CSVRKSGTEAFF.

Notes on this clone: Other DNA sequences in this specimen translate into the identical CDR3. The chain joins TRBV15 to TRBJ2-7; D call uncertain. The germline gives CDR1 LNHNV, CDR2 YYDKDF (reference sequence). V gave up 0 bases and J gave up 4 bases, with 7 bases separating them. CDR3 length: 13 amino acids. The CDR3: CATSRDLGYEQYF. The CDR3 DNA reads as TGTGCCACCAGCAGAGATTTGGGGTACGAGCAGTACTTC.

V and J are TRBV5-4 and TRBJ1-2, with 10 bases lining up with TRBD1. The CDR3 consists of 18 residues. Germline V gene data show CDR1 as SGHNT and CDR2 as YYREEE (reference sequence). V was clipped by 4 bases and J by 3 bases; unmatched bases: 15. For the CDR3, the DNA is TGTGCCAGCAGCATGGCCGGGACAGGGGAGCTCGGATACTATGGCTACACCTTC. The encoded protein is CASSMAGTGELGYYGYTF.

A few counts support this clone. The rearrangement joins TRBV30 to TRBJ2-5, with D possibly TRBD2 on 6 matching bases. Germline V gene data show CDR1 as GTSNPN and CDR2 as SVGIG (reference sequence). The CDR3 is made up of 13 amino acids. CDR3 nucleotides: TGTGCTCTGGAGGGTCCAGAACAAGAGACCCAGTACTTC. Translation: CALEGPEQETQYF.

The chain uses TRBV7-6 and TRBJ1-1; D remains ambiguous. This CDR3 has 14 residues. V lost 4 bases to trimming and J lost 0 bases, with 9 bases between them. Germline assignment: CDR1 SGHVS and CDR2 FNYEAQ. The CDR3 DNA sequence: TGTGCCAGCAGCTCCGGACTGATGAACACTGAAGCTTTCTTT. Translation: CASSSGLMNTEAFF. Based on the CDR3 plus reference TRBV7-6 and TRBJ1-1, the full variable domain is GAGVSQSPRYKVTKRGQDVALRCDPISGHVSLYWYRQALGQGPEFLTYFNYEAQQDKSGLPNDRFSAERPEGSISTLTIQRTEQRDSAMYRCASSSGLMNTEAFFGQGTRLTVV.

The gene calls are TRBV6-4 and TRBJ2-7; 9 positions match TRBD1. Germline V lookup: CDR1 MRHNA, CDR2 SNTAGT. With V trimmed by 4 bases and J by 2 bases, 9 bases remained unmatched. There are 16 residues in the CDR3. CDR3 DNA: TGTGCCAGCAGTGCAGGACAGGGGTTCGCCACCTACGAGCAGTACTTC. Encoded protein: CASSAGQGFATYEQYF.

The sample holds a few counts of this clone. CDR3 residues: CASSLRQSDEAFF. The CDR3 DNA reads as TGCGCCAGCAGCTTGCGACAGTCCGATGAAGCTTTCTTT. The chain recombines TRBV5-1 with TRBJ1-1, with D possibly matching TRBD1 (5 bases). The length of the CDR3 is 13 residues. The V end lost 1 base, the J end lost 7 bases, and 11 bases lay between the germline ends. Germline V gene sequence: CDR1 SGHRS, CDR2 YFSETQ.

This clone was seen more than once but under ten times. The chain is built from TRBV6-4 and TRBJ2-5; 7 nucleotides line up with TRBD2. Germline CDR1 MRHNA, CDR2 SNTAGT. V shed 0 bases, J shed 3 bases, and the junction held 4 bases outside the gene matches. This CDR3 has 15 residues. The CDR3 region is CASSDSKLAEETQYF. As DNA, the CDR3 is TGTGCCAGCAGTGACTCGAAGCTAGCGGAAGAGACCCAGTACTTC.

The rearrangement uses TRBV7-9 and TRBJ2-5, with unresolved D. This CDR3 has 12 amino acids. From germline, CDR1 is SEHNR and CDR2 FQNEAQ (reference sequence). V was pared by 3 bases and J by 5 bases, with 7 bases between. CDR3 loop: CASSFIGETQYF. The CDR3 coding sequence is TGTGCCAGCAGCTTTATCGGGGAGACCCAGTACTTC.

The chain links TRBV7-9 to TRBJ2-4; 13 bases match TRBD2. CDR3 length: 16 amino acids. The V and J ends lost 4 bases and 6 bases, in that order; junction bases with no gene match: 6. Germline loops: CDR1 SEHNR, CDR2 FQNEAQ (reference sequence). The CDR3 protein is CASSSTGLAGVNIQYF. Written as DNA, the CDR3 is TGTGCCAGCAGCTCGACCGGACTAGCGGGGGTAAACATTCAGTACTTC.

The V call is TRBV30, the J call TRBJ1-1, with D perhaps matching TRBD1 (5 bases). Germline V gene sequence: CDR1 GTSNPN, CDR2 SVGIG (reference sequence). Trimming took 8 bases from V and 2 from J, leaving 21 bases between them. This CDR3 contains 15 residues. CDR3 in DNA: TGTGCCCCTTGGGGGGGATCAGCCCTAAACACTGAAGCTTTCTTT. It is translated as CAPWGGSALNTEAFF. Complete variable domain (other parts from reference TRBV30 and TRBJ1-1): SQTIHQWPATLVQPVGSPLSLECTVEGTSNPNLYWYRQAAGRGLQLLFYSVGIGQISSEVPQNLSASRPQDRQFILSSKKLLLSDSGFYLCAPWGGSALNTEAFFGQGTRLTVV.

This clone has only a few counts. The chain joins TRBV7-3 to TRBJ1-1, with 8 bases lining up with TRBD1. J gave up 1 base and V 5 bases, and 3 bases lay outside the gene matches. CDR3 length: 14 residues. Germline loops: CDR1 SGHTA, CDR2 FQGTGA. CDR3 coding DNA: TGTGCCAGCAGCACCGGGACAGGGAACACTGAAGCTTTCTTT. The encoded protein is CASSTGTGNTEAFF.

The V call is TRBV30, the J call TRBJ1-1; D gene ambiguous. Germline values: CDR1 GTSNPN, CDR2 SVGIG (reference sequence). Trimming took off 1 base at V and 0 bases at J, with 12 bases between the two ends. This CDR3 contains 15 residues. CDR3 coding DNA: TGTGCCTGGAGTGGAGGTTGGGGTATGAACACTGAAGCTTTCTTT. This gives the protein CAWSGGWGMNTEAFF.

The chain has TRBV19 and TRBJ2-5; possible D gene TRBD1, 5 bases. Per germline, CDR1 LNHDA and CDR2 SQIVND (reference sequence). CDR3 length equals 15 residues. V lost 2 bases and J 2 bases, leaving 12 bases between the germline ends. The CDR3 sequence: CASSISRRAQETQYF. The DNA for the CDR3 is TGTGCCAGTAGTATATCCCGCAGGGCTCAAGAGACCCAGTACTTC.

The chain recombines TRBV7-2 with TRBJ2-3, with D unresolved. V was pared by 0 bases and J by 6 bases, with 13 bases between. Germline V gene sequence: CDR1 SGHTA, CDR2 FQGNSA. The CDR3 is made up of 15 amino acids. CDR3: CASSLAVRAQDTQYF. CDR3 coding DNA: TGTGCCAGCAGCTTAGCTGTCAGAGCACAGGATACGCAGTATTTT.

This clone has more than one count but fewer than ten. The V gene is TRBV7-9, the J gene TRBJ1-1; TRBD1 matches at 7 bases. This CDR3 is 13 amino acids long. Germline values: CDR1 SEHNR, CDR2 FQNEAQ (reference sequence). V shed 6 bases and J 7 bases; nucleotides not matched to a gene: 8. The CDR3 coding sequence is TGTGCCAGCAGGAGACAGGGTGGGGATGAAGCTTTCTTT. Its translation: CASRRQGGDEAFF.